This TCR beta chain was recovered during a study of blood T cell repertoires in COVID-19. Study-level background: There were acute and convalescent COVID-19 samples, and they came from the United States, Italy and Spain.

V was pared by 8 bases and J by 8 bases, with 9 bases between. The CDR3 spans 11 residues. Germline lookup yields CDR1 MNHEY and CDR2 SVGAGI. Measured with immunoSEQ multiplex PCR; TCRdb has only the in-frame clones, and not every one. The sample lists around 470,000 clones; 90% were seen once. In terms of age and location, participants ranged from roughly 18 to 95 years and lived in under 30 US areas. Cohorts were determined from participant-reported clinical history. What the recovered Cohort 3 donors had was two negative PCRs, clearance, or symptom resolution. The sequence was collected from a man between 18 and 29 years old who had recovered from COVID-19. What was sequenced was PBMCs or T cells enriched from blood (not recorded which). This chain uses TRBV6-5 with TRBJ1-4; the D is unclear. The CDR3 loop reads CASGREEKLFF. The CDR3 coding sequence is TGTGCCAGCGGTAGAGAAGAAAAACTGTTTTTT.